The 5 T cell receptor beta chains given below trace back to one sample, sequenced in a study of Graves' ophthalmopathy and Graves' hyperthyroidism. For repertoire sequencing, the TCR beta CDR3 regions were amplified from RNA transcripts. HTBI primers primed a first-round RT-PCR, and a second-round multiplex PCR followed. From the multiplex PCR reads, TCRdb called clonotypes with MiXCR, one entry per CDR3 protein. The table includes almost 750,000 distinct CDR3 sequences, roughly 41% detected once. The specimen sequenced was peripheral blood. These TCRs come from an adult man with Graves' ophthalmopathy.

This clonotype occurred once. This may be a read error: a much more frequent sequence differs by one nucleotide. The V call is TRBV7-9, the J call TRBJ2-7; D unresolved. The V end was cut by 0 bases, the J end by 5 bases, with 17 bases between. The CDR3 totals 16 residues. Per the germline V gene, CDR1 is SEHNR and CDR2 is FQNEAQ (reference sequence). The CDR3 loop reads CASSLAKGRYGDEQYF. In nucleotides, the CDR3 is TGTGCCAGCAGCTTAGCAAAAGGCAGGTATGGCGACGAGCAGTACTTC. The full variable domain, in which reference TRBV7-9 and TRBJ2-7 provide the parts outside the CDR3, is DTGVSQNPRHKITKRGQNVTFRCDPISEHNRLYWYRQTLGQGPEFLTYFQNEAQLEKSRLLSDRFSAERPKGSFSTLEIQRTEQGDSAMYLCASSLAKGRYGDEQYFGPGTRLTVT.

This rearrangement joins TRBV29-1 to TRBJ2-7, with D perhaps being TRBD1 or TRBD2 (5 bases each). CDR3 size: 13 residues. Germline CDR1 is SQVTM and CDR2 is ANQGSEA. The germline V and J ends were trimmed by 0 bases and 4 bases, with 10 bases remaining between them. CDR3 amino acids: CSVEDLRGYEQYF. CDR3 sequence (DNA): TGCAGCGTTGAAGATCTGAGGGGTTACGAGCAGTACTTC.

This rearrangement joins TRBV10-2 to TRBJ1-2; D gene ambiguous. Trimming took 1 base from V and 2 from J, leaving 8 bases between them. Germline V lookup: CDR1 WSHSY, CDR2 SAAADI. The CDR3 loop spans 14 amino acids. CDR3 amino acids: CASSEFTGNYGYTF. In nucleotides, the CDR3 is TGCGCCAGCAGTGAGTTTACGGGGAACTATGGCTACACCTTC.

The J gene is TRBJ2-5, the V gene TRBV24-1, with 13 bases matching TRBD2. V was clipped by 5 bases and J by 1 base; unmatched bases: 0. Germline CDR1 is KGHDR and CDR2 is SFDVKD. This CDR3 has 15 residues. CDR3 region: CATSGLAGGQETQYF. The CDR3, as DNA: TGTGCCACCAGTGGACTAGCGGGGGGCCAAGAGACCCAGTACTTC.

In the case of this clonotype: It may be a read error: a sequence one base away is much more abundant. The chain uses TRBV24-1 and TRBJ1-2, with a tentative D call TRBD1 (5 bases). V was clipped by 5 bases and J by 8 bases, with 11 bases between them. Germline lookup yields CDR1 KGHDR and CDR2 SFDVKD. This CDR3 has 12 residues. The CDR3 coding sequence is TGTGCCACCAGTGGGGGGGACGAAGGCTACACCTTC. Its protein is CATSGGDEGYTF.